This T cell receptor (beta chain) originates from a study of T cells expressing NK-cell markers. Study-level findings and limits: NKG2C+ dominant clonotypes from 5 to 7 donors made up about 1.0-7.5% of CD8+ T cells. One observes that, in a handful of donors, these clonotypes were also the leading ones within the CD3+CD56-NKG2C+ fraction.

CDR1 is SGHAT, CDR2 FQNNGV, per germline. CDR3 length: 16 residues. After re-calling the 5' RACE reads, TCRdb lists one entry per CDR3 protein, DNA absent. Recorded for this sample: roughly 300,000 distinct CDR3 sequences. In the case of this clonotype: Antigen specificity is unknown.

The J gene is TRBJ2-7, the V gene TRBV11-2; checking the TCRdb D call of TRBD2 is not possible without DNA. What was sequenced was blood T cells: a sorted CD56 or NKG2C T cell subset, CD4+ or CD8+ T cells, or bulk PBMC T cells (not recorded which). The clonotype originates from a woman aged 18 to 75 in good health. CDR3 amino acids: CASSPRPSGKYYEQYF.